This record looks at one T cell receptor beta chain sequence and its context. Its antigen is unknown. This sample stems from a study of T cell responses to AZD1222 COVID-19 vaccine. Study outcomes and limitations: Donors were mostly white British, more females; clonal diversity possibly underestimated. The span of vaccine-associated CD4 TCRs extended across spike, with dominance at 160-218 and 743-854. The number of AZD1222 recipients seropositive at baseline was only five to seven. Of spike-specific TCRs, nearly half reportedly target regions left unmutated in variants.

Only in-frame clones appear in the TCRdb table, and some are missing; sequencing was by immunoSEQ multiplex PCR. The sample holds some 120,000 clones, 88% seen once. The germline V gene encodes CDR1 SNHLY and CDR2 FYNNEI. The ends were cut back, 5 bases at V and 7 bases at J, with 17 bases in the middle. CDR3 length: 14 residues. The chain employs TRBV2 and TRBJ2-5; maybe TRBD1 (5 bases). The sequence was collected from an adult who received the AZD1222 COVID-19 vaccine. Sample: peripheral blood, taken 28 days after the second AZD1222 dose. The CDR3 DNA reads as TGTGCCAGCAGTAGGACACTCTCCGTGGCGACCCAGTACTTC. It is translated as CASSRTLSVATQYF.